A single T cell receptor beta chain is shown here with its context. No antigen is known for it. Profiling relied on immunoSEQ multiplex PCR, and the TCRdb table lists in-frame clones only, not all of them. The table lists roughly 2,000,000 clones, about 93% of them singletons. The CDR3 length is 13 residues. V lost 3 bases and J lost 6, with 13 bases in between. From germline, CDR1 is SGHNT and CDR2 YYREEE (reference sequence). CD45RO-negative, CCR7-selected cells formed the naive CD8 fraction, which excluded terminally differentiated effector memory CD45RA+ cells. These data come from a study of shared clonotypes between healthy human individuals. General study findings and limits: Sharing across four donors was highest in naive CD4 (roughly 5%) and lowest in memory CD8 (approximately 0.4%).

The J gene is TRBJ2-7, the V gene TRBV5-4; no clear D. The sample comprised naive CD8+ T cells from PBMCs. The clonotype originates from a man aged 18 to 29 in good health. Some clones in this sample may be carry-over from other donors' samples. The CDR3: CASSWNIGPEQYF. The CDR3 nucleotides read TGTGCCAGCAGCTGGAACATTGGGCCCGAGCAGTACTTC.